The clone carrying this T cell receptor (beta chain) occurred once. The protocol was immunoSEQ multiplex PCR, while the TCRdb copy is restricted to in-frame clones and leaves out a portion. The table has roughly 420,000 clones, around 89% seen once. This record comes from a study of blood T cell repertoires in COVID-19. Whole-study context: In each case, the material was cDNA or gDNA derived from T cells, B-cell-depleted T cells, or PBMCs.

Participants had their cohort set by participant-reported clinical history. Germline V lookup: CDR1 MDHEN, CDR2 SYDVKM. V lost 4 bases and J 3 bases, leaving 12 bases between the germline ends. CDR3 length equals 14 residues. This chain connects TRBV28 to TRBJ1-2, with TRBD1 as a possible D gene (6 bases). The sequenced sample was PBMCs or T cells enriched from blood (not recorded which). This TCR derives from a woman in her thirties with acute COVID-19. CDR3: CASSSGQSHYGYTF. CDR3 bases: TGTGCCAGCAGTTCCGGACAGAGCCACTATGGCTACACCTTC.